These 11 T cell receptor beta chains share one sample of origin, sequenced in a study of cytomegalovirus exposure and HLA in healthy donors. With 60 Vbeta and 13 Jbeta primers, the PCR was carried out. Clones were read by immunoSEQ multiplex PCR, and TCRdb kept only the in-frame ones, dropping some. The sample records about 150,000 clones, roughly 80% being singletons. Specimen: PBMCs. The receptors stem from a male donor in good health and CMV-seronegative.

This chain links TRBV4-3 with TRBJ2-7, with 9 bases identical to TRBD1. CDR3 size: 16 residues. Germline V gene lookup returns CDR1 LGHNA and CDR2 YSLEER. V lost 0 bases and J lost 7; bases outside the gene matches: 10. CDR3 sequence: CASSQDLEQGAGEQYF. CDR3 DNA: TGCGCCAGCAGCCAAGATTTAGAACAGGGGGCAGGGGAGCAGTACTTC.

The chain combines TRBV5-5 with TRBJ2-7, with TRBD1 identical over 9 bases. The J segment lost 7 bases and the V segment lost 1 base, leaving 9 bases of the junction unmatched. The CDR3 has 15 residues. The germline gives CDR1 SGHKS, CDR2 YYEKEE (reference sequence). CDR3 nucleotides: TGTGCCAGCAGCTTGAGCGCACAGGGGGCTCGGGAGCAGTACTTC. Residues: CASSLSAQGAREQYF.

This chain links TRBV6-1 with TRBJ2-3; D may be TRBD2 (7 bases). The CDR3 consists of 15 residues. Germline loops: CDR1 MNHNS, CDR2 SASEGT. Trimming left V 7 bases short and J 6 bases short, with 20 bases between. DNA for the CDR3: TGTGCCAGCACTACCCCTGGGGGGGCGGGGGATACGCAGTATTTT. Protein product: CASTTPGGAGDTQYF.

J is TRBJ2-5 and V is TRBV5-1; the D gene is possibly TRBD2 (6 bases). In germline, CDR1 is SGHRS, CDR2 YFSETQ. The CDR3 extends over 13 amino acids. V lost 6 bases to trimming and J lost 5 bases, with 14 bases between them. CDR3 protein: CASTMAGWETQYF. In DNA form, the CDR3 reads TGCGCCAGCACCATGGCGGGGTGGGAGACCCAGTACTTC.

This clone was picked up a small number of times. The CDR3 here is CASSIETAISGANVLTF. The CDR3 DNA is TGTGCCAGCAGCATAGAGACAGCAATCTCTGGGGCCAACGTCCTGACTTTC. J is TRBJ2-6 and V is TRBV7-9, with D possibly being TRBD1 (5 bases). Deletions cut 5 bases from V and 0 bases from J, with 14 bases between. The CDR3 sequence is 17 residues long. Germline-derived CDR1 and CDR2 are SEHNR and FQNEAQ (reference sequence).

This clone came up a few times. In the same sample, other DNA sequences code for this CDR3. CDR3 DNA sequence: TGCGCCAGCAGCTTGGACAGGGGGATGAACACTGAAGCTTTCTTT. Encoded protein: CASSLDRGMNTEAFF. This chain connects TRBV5-1 to TRBJ1-1; TRBD1 aligns across 8 bases. This CDR3 has 15 amino acids. V shed 0 bases, J shed 0 bases, and the junction held 1 base outside the gene matches. Germline CDR1 SGHRS, CDR2 YFSETQ.

The chain combines TRBV7-2 with TRBJ2-1; TRBD2 might be the D (5 bases). From germline, CDR1 is SGHTA and CDR2 FQGNSA. The CDR3 covers 16 residues. The V and J ends lost 5 bases and 5 bases respectively, with 19 bases between them. The CDR3 here is CASSPTSSGVNNEQFF. The CDR3 nucleotides read TGTGCCAGCAGCCCAACAAGCAGCGGAGTCAACAATGAGCAGTTCTTC.

The chain employs TRBV28 and TRBJ2-7, with 7 bases fitting TRBD2. The germline CDR1 and CDR2 sequences are MDHEN and SYDVKM. J gave up 0 bases and V 5 bases, and 7 bases lay outside the gene matches. The CDR3 loop spans 15 amino acids. CDR3 sequence reads: CASSLTSARSYEQYF. In nucleotides, the CDR3 is TGTGCCAGCAGTCTCACTAGCGCCCGCTCCTACGAGCAGTACTTC.

CDR3 in DNA: TGTGCCAGCAGCCAATGGGACAGGGAACAGTACTTC. It yields the protein CASSQWDREQYF. The chain is built from TRBV5-6 and TRBJ2-7; the match to TRBD1 covers 9 bases. The CDR3 extends over 12 amino acids. The V and J ends lost 4 bases and 10 bases, in that order; junction bases with no gene match: 6. Germline CDR1 SGHDT, CDR2 YYEEEE.

V is TRBV7-3 and J is TRBJ2-3, with TRBD2 as a possible D gene (6 bases). Trimming removed 4 bases at V and 1 base at J, with 12 bases between. CDR1 and CDR2 from the germline V gene are SGHTA and FQGTGA. This CDR3 is built from 15 residues. CDR3: CASSSEGTGTDTQYF. The CDR3 bases are TGTGCCAGCAGCTCGGAGGGAACTGGCACAGATACGCAGTATTTT.

This clone has just one count. This chain connects TRBV5-8 to TRBJ1-2; D gene ambiguous. This CDR3 contains 17 residues. The germline V gene encodes CDR1 SGHTS and CDR2 YDEGEE. V gave up 0 bases and J gave up 0 bases, with 15 bases separating them. CDR3 in DNA: TGTGCCAGCAGCTTGGAGGCGCCAGGCACAACTAACTATGGCTACACCTTC. Translated, it gives CASSLEAPGTTNYGYTF.